This TCR beta chain was sequenced for a study of cytomegalovirus exposure and HLA in healthy donors. The study ran its PCR with 60 Vbeta and 13 Jbeta primers. Libraries were prepared by immunoSEQ multiplex PCR; TCRdb keeps only in-frame clonotypes and omits some of them. This sample has roughly 120,000 clones; about four fifths occur once, and the top ten carry around 10%. In this sample, this clone turned up once. Its antigen is unidentified. The study, taken as a whole, reports: A few of the chains that were CMV-associated were confirmed in vitro to be specific for CMV antigens.

The CDR3 is 15 amino acids. Per the germline V gene, CDR1 is SGHRS and CDR2 is YFSETQ. V was cut by 0 bases and J by 0 bases, with 7 bases left in between. The material sequenced was PBMCs. The TCR sequence derives from a male donor in good health and CMV-seropositive. This rearrangement joins TRBV5-1 to TRBJ2-1; D not resolved. The CDR3 spells CASSLVQDSYNEQFF. Here the CDR3 DNA reads TGCGCCAGCAGCTTGGTCCAGGACTCCTACAATGAGCAGTTCTTC.